The 14 T cell receptor beta chains presented below share a single source sample, sequenced in a study of T-cell reconstitution after alpha-beta-depleted transplantation in children. Library preparation (for TCRbeta) was performed with unique molecular identifiers. TCRdb reanalysed the PCR reads using MiXCR and keeps one entry per CDR3 protein. Altogether 70,000 to 95,000 distinct CDR3 sequences are present, 18% being singletons, with the ten largest covering roughly half. Here the sequenced sample was PBMCs, mostly from graft donor cells, taken 360 days after TCRalphabeta/CD19-depleted stem cell transplant. All receptors come from a male patient between 2 and 15 years old who had a stem cell transplant for acute lymphoblastic leukemia, so the T cells may come from the graft donor.

The genes are TRBV24-1 and TRBJ2-4, with 9 bases fitting TRBD2. Per the germline V gene, CDR1 is KGHDR and CDR2 is SFDVKD. This CDR3 contains 16 residues. V lost 3 bases and J lost 9; bases outside the gene matches: 11. CDR3 amino acids: CATSDTAGTSRGIQYF. The CDR3 DNA sequence: TGTGCCACCAGTGATACCGCCGGGACTAGCAGGGGCATTCAGTACTTC.

This chain connects TRBV5-1 to TRBJ2-7; the match to TRBD1 covers 7 bases. Trimming cost V 3 bases and J 9 bases; bases outside gene matches: 12. The length of the CDR3 is 14 residues. Germline values: CDR1 SGHRS, CDR2 YFSETQ. CDR3 sequence: CASSSDRAQLAQYF. Written as DNA, the CDR3 is TGCGCCAGCAGCTCTGACAGGGCCCAGCTAGCGCAGTACTTC.

This chain connects TRBV7-9 to TRBJ2-7, with D hard to call. The V end lost 1 base, the J end lost 6 bases, and 13 bases lay between the germline ends. Looked up from germline, CDR1 is SEHNR and CDR2 is FQNEAQ (reference sequence). The CDR3 totals 14 residues. CDR3 in DNA: TGTGCCAGCAGCTTAGTGCCCTATGTCGGCGAGCAGTACTTC. This gives the protein CASSLVPYVGEQYF.

This clonotype showed up just a few times. The chain recombines TRBV5-1 with TRBJ1-1; D remains ambiguous. Germline loops: CDR1 SGHRS, CDR2 YFSETQ. The CDR3 extends over 12 amino acids. Between the trimmed V and J ends, which lost 0 bases and 7 bases, there was a span of 7 bases. The CDR3 nucleotides are TGCGCCAGCAGCTTGGGAGGGATTGAAGCTTTCTTT. The encoded protein is CASSLGGIEAFF.

By proportion, this clonotype is large (0.1 to 1%). The chain is built from TRBV20-1 and TRBJ2-5; possibly TRBD1 or TRBD2 for D (5 bases each). The CDR3 loop spans 12 amino acids. Trimming left V 6 bases short and J 5 bases short, with 13 bases between. The germline gives CDR1 DFQATT, CDR2 SNEGSKA (reference sequence). In DNA form, the CDR3 reads TGCAGTGCCCAATCGGGGCGGGAGACCCAGTACTTC. This codes for CSAQSGRETQYF.

This clonotype was detected only a few times. V usage is TRBV4-2 and J usage is TRBJ1-5, with D perhaps matching TRBD1 (6 bases). The CDR3 extends over 16 amino acids. V was shortened by 1 base and J by 2 bases, with 12 bases between the two germline ends. Germline V lookup: CDR1 LGHNA, CDR2 YNFKEQ. The CDR3 spells CASSQVAGAGNQPQHF. In DNA, the CDR3 is TGTGCCAGCAGCCAAGTTGCGGGGGCTGGCAATCAGCCCCAGCATTTT.

This chain uses TRBV24-1 with TRBJ2-1; 9 bases align to TRBD1. CDR1 and CDR2 from the germline V gene are KGHDR and SFDVKD. The CDR3 runs to 16 residues. With V trimmed by 2 bases and J by 2 bases, 3 bases remained unmatched. The CDR3 here is CATSDWTGAPYNEQFF. CDR3 DNA: TGTGCCACCAGTGATTGGACAGGGGCGCCCTACAATGAGCAGTTCTTC.

This chain connects TRBV11-2 to TRBJ2-3; possibly TRBD1 or TRBD2 for D (5 bases each). Looked up from germline, CDR1 is SGHAT and CDR2 is FQNNGV. Between the trimmed V and J ends, which lost 3 bases and 13 bases, there was a span of 11 bases. The CDR3 loop spans 11 amino acids. CDR3 DNA: TGTGCCAGCAGCTTTGGGACCCAGAAGTATTTT. Translated: CASSFGTQKYF.

This clonotype was recorded once. The chain is built from TRBV18 and TRBJ2-7; no definite D call. Germline values: CDR1 KGHSH, CDR2 LQKENI. Trimming took off 4 bases at V and 0 bases at J, with 7 bases between the two ends. The CDR3 covers 13 residues. The CDR3 here is CASSQRISYEQYF. The CDR3 region has the DNA TGTGCCAGCTCACAAAGAATCTCCTACGAGCAGTACTTC.

This chain uses TRBV6-5 with TRBJ2-1, with 11 bases that match TRBD2. Germline V CDR1 and CDR2: MNHEY, SVGAGI. The junction had 5 bases not matched to a gene; V was cut back by 4 bases and J by 3 bases. The CDR3 consists of 16 residues. CDR3 nucleotides: TGTGCCAGCAGTTCCCTAGGGACTAGCGGCTACAATGAGCAGTTCTTC. It is translated as CASSSLGTSGYNEQFF.

This clonotype was detected a few times. This chain connects TRBV20-1 to TRBJ2-4; D gene uncertain. The V end was cut by 3 bases, the J end by 0 bases, with 12 bases between. CDR1 DFQATT and CDR2 SNEGSKA come from the germline V gene (reference sequence). The CDR3 is made up of 15 amino acids. As DNA, the CDR3 is TGCAGTGCTAGTTCTGGACCCCTAGCCAAAAACATTCAGTACTTC. This translates into CSASSGPLAKNIQYF.

This sequence joins TRBV30 and TRBJ1-5; D not resolved. V dropped 0 bases and J dropped 7 bases, with 10 bases sitting between them. Germline-derived CDR1 and CDR2 are GTSNPN and SVGIG (reference sequence). The CDR3 contains 13 residues. The CDR3 region is CAWSVTSWQPQHF. CDR3 sequence (DNA): TGTGCCTGGAGTGTTACCTCCTGGCAGCCCCAGCATTTT.

This clonotype occurred a few times. CDR3 loop: CASSPEVRGVYNEQFF. The CDR3 DNA reads as TGCGCCAGCAGTCCAGAGGTCAGGGGGGTTTACAATGAGCAGTTCTTC. The V call is TRBV10-2, the J call TRBJ2-1, with D possibly matching TRBD1 (7 bases). This CDR3 has 16 amino acids. The germline V and J ends were trimmed by 5 bases and 4 bases, with 18 bases remaining between them. Germline lookup yields CDR1 WSHSY and CDR2 SAAADI.

This clonotype has a handful of counts. The V gene is TRBV6-5, the J gene TRBJ1-6, with TRBD1 matching 7 bases. The germline V gene encodes CDR1 MNHEY and CDR2 SVGAGI. There are 14 residues in the CDR3. The ends lost 2 bases at V and 9 bases at J; junction bases unmatched: 4. The CDR3 loop is CASSYGQGGSPLHF. The DNA for the CDR3 is TGTGCCAGCAGTTACGGGCAGGGGGGTTCACCCCTCCACTTT.